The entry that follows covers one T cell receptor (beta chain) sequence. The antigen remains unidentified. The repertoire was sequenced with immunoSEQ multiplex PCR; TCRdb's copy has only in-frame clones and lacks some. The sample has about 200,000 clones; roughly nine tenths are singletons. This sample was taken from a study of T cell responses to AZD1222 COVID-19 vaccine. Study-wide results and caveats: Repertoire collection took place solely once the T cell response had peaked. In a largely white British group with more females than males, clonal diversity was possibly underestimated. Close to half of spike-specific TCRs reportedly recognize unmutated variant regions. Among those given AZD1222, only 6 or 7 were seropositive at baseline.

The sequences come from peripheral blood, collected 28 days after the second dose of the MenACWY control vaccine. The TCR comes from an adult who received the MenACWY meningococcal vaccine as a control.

The DNA of the CDR3 is TGTGCCAGCTCACCACCGGGACATCTCCACTCCTACGAGCAGTACTTC. Protein sequence: CASSPPGHLHSYEQYF. The chain has TRBV18 and TRBJ2-7, with TRBD1 as a possible D gene (6 bases). The CDR3 totals 16 residues. The germline gives CDR1 KGHSH, CDR2 LQKENI. V lost 0 bases and J lost 0, with 12 bases in between. Full variable domain (missing parts from reference TRBV18 and TRBJ2-7): NAGVMQNPRHLVRRRGQEARLRCSPMKGHSHVYWYRQLPEEGLKFMVYLQKENIIDESGMPKERFSAEFPKEGPSILRIQQVVRGDSAAYFCASSPPGHLHSYEQYFGPGTRLTVT.